This is a list of T cell receptor beta chains from one sample in a study of cytomegalovirus exposure and HLA in healthy donors. Some clones are missing from TCRdb's copy, which holds only in-frame ones; the method was immunoSEQ multiplex PCR. Here the sample spans 150,000 to 200,000 clones, 82% being singletons. Sequenced sample: PBMCs. The source is a male donor in good health and CMV-seronegative. Both conserved end residues are part of each CDR3. D genes are given only for firm matches. Clone sizes are given selectively: once, few, many, or a class where the clone is expanded.

v_call	clone_size	j_call	d_call	cdr3_nt	cdr3_aa
TRBV6-6	once	TRBJ2-1	TRBD2	TGTGCCAGCAAAACGGGGGGCTCCTACAATGAGCAGTTCTTC	CASKTGGSYNEQFF
TRBV19	-	TRBJ2-7	TRBD2	TGTGCCAGTAGTCCCTTCGGGGGGTTCGACGAGCAGTACTTC	CASSPFGGFDEQYF
TRBV29-1	-	TRBJ1-3	TRBD1	TGCAGCGCTAAACAGGGGAGCTCTGGAAACACCATATATTTT	CSAKQGSSGNTIYF
TRBV6-5	-	TRBJ2-7	-	TGTGCCAGCATTGGCGGCTACGAGCAGTACTTC	CASIGGYEQYF
TRBV30	-	TRBJ1-2	TRBD1	TGTGCCTGGGGAGTTCAGGGGGTGTTGGGCTACACCTTC	CAWGVQGVLGYTF
TRBV6-5	few	TRBJ1-3	TRBD1	TGTGCCAGCAGTTACCGCTCGACAGGGACTGGAAACACCATATATTTT	CASSYRSTGTGNTIYF
TRBV7-2	-	TRBJ2-1	-	TGTGCCAGCAGCTTAGCGGGACATAATGAGCAGTTCTTC	CASSLAGHNEQFF
TRBV29-1	once	TRBJ2-2	TRBD1	TGCAGCGTCCCGGGACAGGGGTTTGCCGGGGAGCTGTTTTTT	CSVPGQGFAGELFF
TRBV20-1	-	TRBJ2-1	-	TGCAGTGCTGGAAGGGGAAATGAGCAGTTCTTC	CSAGRGNEQFF
TRBV5-5	-	TRBJ2-7	-	TGTGCCAGCAGCTTGAAGCGGACGGACTACGAGCAGTACTTC	CASSLKRTDYEQYF
TRBV18	-	TRBJ2-6	-	TGTGCCAGCTCACCAGGGCAGGGCTCTGGGGCCAACGTCCTGACTTTC	CASSPGQGSGANVLTF
TRBV6-6	-	TRBJ2-5	-	TGTGCCAGCAGTCCTTCCCGTCAGGAGACCCAGTACTTC	CASSPSRQETQYF
TRBV27	-	TRBJ2-3	TRBD2	TGTGCCAGTTCCGCGGGGGGCCAGCAGGGTACAGATACGCAGTATTTT	CASSAGGQQGTDTQYF
TRBV2	-	TRBJ1-1	-	TGTGCCAGCAGTGAGGGAGACCCGAACACTGAAGCTTTCTTT	CASSEGDPNTEAFF
TRBV2	-	TRBJ2-1	TRBD2	TGTGCCAGCAAAGAGACTAGCGGGGGGGCCGGTTCAAATGAGCAGTTCTTC	CASKETSGGAGSNEQFF
TRBV11-1	-	TRBJ1-6	TRBD1	TGTGCCAGCAGCCTATTCCAGGGGGCGAGCTCCTATAATTCACCCCTCCACTTT	CASSLFQGASSYNSPLHF
TRBV5-5	-	TRBJ1-1	TRBD1	TGTGCCAGCAGCCGGGACAGGGTGTTTAGCACTGAAGCTTTCTTT	CASSRDRVFSTEAFF
TRBV18	-	TRBJ1-3	-	TGTGCCAGCTCACAGGCAGGGAGAAACACCATATATTTT	CASSQAGRNTIYF
TRBV6-1	-	TRBJ2-7	TRBD2	TGTGCCAGCAGTGAAGGCGGGAGGGCTTCCGAGCAGTACTTC	CASSEGGRASEQYF
TRBV9	-	TRBJ2-3	-	TGTGCCAGCAGCGGGGGCCCCCTCACAGATACGCAGTATTTT	CASSGGPLTDTQYF
TRBV7-3	-	TRBJ2-7	-	TGTGCCAGCAGCTTAAGCGGGATTCCGGACCACGAGCAGTACTTC	CASSLSGIPDHEQYF
TRBV10-3	-	TRBJ2-1	TRBD1	TGTGCCATCAGTGGCCGGGACAGGGAACATGGACAGTTCTTC	CAISGRDREHGQFF
TRBV5-1	-	TRBJ2-3	TRBD1	TGCGCCAGCAGCTACCGACAGGGTTGGTCAGATACGCAGTATTTT	CASSYRQGWSDTQYF
TRBV11-3	few	TRBJ2-1	-	TGTGCCAGCAGCTTGGCCGGGAGTTTTGAGCAGTTCTTC	CASSLAGSFEQFF
TRBV19	-	TRBJ2-6	-	TGTGCCAGTAGTATAGTCGGCCAGGCAATTTCTGGGGCCAACGTCCTGACTTTC	CASSIVGQAISGANVLTF
TRBV11-3	-	TRBJ2-1	-	TGTGCCAGCAGCTTAGGCGGGGCCGCCAACAATGAGCAGTTCTTC	CASSLGGAANNEQFF
TRBV6-5	-	TRBJ1-3	TRBD1	TGTGCCAGCAGTTACTGGACAGGGAGAAGTGGAAACACCATATATTTT	CASSYWTGRSGNTIYF
TRBV4-2	-	TRBJ1-2	TRBD1	TGTGCCAGCAGCCAACAAGGGGGCGCGAATGGCTACACCTTC	CASSQQGGANGYTF
TRBV7-7	few	TRBJ2-5	-	TGTGCCAGCAGCTTCAAGGGAGGCGAGACCCAGTACTTC	CASSFKGGETQYF
TRBV27	few	TRBJ1-2	-	TGTGCCAGCAGTTTAAGTCGAGGGAACGGCTACACCTTC	CASSLSRGNGYTF
TRBV27	-	TRBJ2-1	-	TGTGCCAGCAGCTGGGACATGAGCTCCTACAATGAGCAGTTCTTC	CASSWDMSSYNEQFF
TRBV7-9	-	TRBJ1-1	TRBD1	TGTTCCAGCAGCCTCTTGCCTGGGACAGGGGTTAGGAACACTGAAGCTTTCTTT	CSSSLLPGTGVRNTEAFF
TRBV6-5	-	TRBJ2-7	-	TGTGCCAGCAGACCCAGGGGTAACGAGGCTTACGAGCAGTACTTC	CASRPRGNEAYEQYF
TRBV19	once	TRBJ1-5	TRBD1	TGTGCCAGTAGTACACAGGGGCATCAGCCCCAGCATTTT	CASSTQGHQPQHF
TRBV12-5	-	TRBJ2-1	TRBD2	TGTGCTAGTGCCCTAGCGGGAGTATTGAATGAGCAGTTCTTC	CASALAGVLNEQFF
TRBV19	-	TRBJ1-5	TRBD1	TGTGCCAGTAGTAGGAGGGACAGTAGCAATCAGCCCCAGCATTTT	CASSRRDSSNQPQHF
TRBV18	-	TRBJ2-3	TRBD1	TGTGCCAGCTCACCGAGGGACAGGGGCACAGATACGCAGTATTTT	CASSPRDRGTDTQYF
TRBV11-2	-	TRBJ2-3	-	TGTGCCAGCAGCTTAGCTAGGGATACGCAGTATTTT	CASSLARDTQYF
TRBV13	-	TRBJ2-7	TRBD2	TGTGCCAGCAGCTTAAGCCCCCCTAGCGGGGGGGCGTGGGAGCAGTACTTC	CASSLSPPSGGAWEQYF
TRBV7-2	-	TRBJ1-6	-	TGTGCCAGCAGCTTAGGGGGGGTGCTAAATTCACCCCTCCACTTT	CASSLGGVLNSPLHF
TRBV14	-	TRBJ2-1	-	TGTGCCAGCAGCCAAGCCCTAAGCTCCTACAATGAGCAGTTCTTC	CASSQALSSYNEQFF
TRBV7-9	-	TRBJ1-4	-	TGTGCCAGCAGCTTAGGCTCCGGGGGGCGCATGGGCAATGAAAAACTGTTTTTT	CASSLGSGGRMGNEKLFF
TRBV7-9	-	TRBJ2-3	TRBD1	TGTGCCAGCAGCTTGGGACAGGGGAGCACAGATACGCAGTATTTT	CASSLGQGSTDTQYF
TRBV6-1	-	TRBJ1-1	-	TGTGCCAGCAGCAGTACGGGATTTAAGAACACTGAAGCTTTCTTT	CASSSTGFKNTEAFF
TRBV4-1	-	TRBJ2-2	-	TGCGCCAGCAGCCCTCTTGGACAGCAGAACACCGGGGAGCTGTTTTTT	CASSPLGQQNTGELFF
TRBV5-1	-	TRBJ2-2	-	TGCGCCAGCAGTCAGACCGGGGAGCTGTTTTTT	CASSQTGELFF
TRBV6-1	-	TRBJ2-7	-	TGTGCCAGCAGTGAACCCCCAGGCTACGAGCAGTACTTC	CASSEPPGYEQYF
TRBV19	-	TRBJ1-1	-	TGTGCCAGTAGTATTAGTGGGCCCCCAGTCCATATGAACACTGAAGCTTTCTTT	CASSISGPPVHMNTEAFF
TRBV7-7	-	TRBJ2-3	-	TGTGCCAGCAGCTCAGGGCCGCGGCAGCCCCAGTATTTT	CASSSGPRQPQYF
TRBV29-1	-	TRBJ2-7	TRBD1	TGCAGCGTTGTGCCACAGGGGGACTACGAGCAGTACTTC	CSVVPQGDYEQYF
TRBV1	-	TRBJ1-5	-	TGCACCAGCAGCCAGGTCGGGAGTCAGCCCCAGCATTTT	CTSSQVGSQPQHF
TRBV7-2	-	TRBJ2-1	-	TGTGCCAGCAGCTCCGTCCCCGCCCAGGCCAATGAGCAGTTCTTC	CASSSVPAQANEQFF
TRBV2	-	TRBJ1-1	-	TGTGCCAGCAGTGGTTCTCGCGGGGCTGAAGCTTTCTTT	CASSGSRGAEAFF
TRBV27	-	TRBJ1-6	-	TGTGCCAGCAGTTTATCGGCTTGGAATTCACCCCTCCACTTT	CASSLSAWNSPLHF